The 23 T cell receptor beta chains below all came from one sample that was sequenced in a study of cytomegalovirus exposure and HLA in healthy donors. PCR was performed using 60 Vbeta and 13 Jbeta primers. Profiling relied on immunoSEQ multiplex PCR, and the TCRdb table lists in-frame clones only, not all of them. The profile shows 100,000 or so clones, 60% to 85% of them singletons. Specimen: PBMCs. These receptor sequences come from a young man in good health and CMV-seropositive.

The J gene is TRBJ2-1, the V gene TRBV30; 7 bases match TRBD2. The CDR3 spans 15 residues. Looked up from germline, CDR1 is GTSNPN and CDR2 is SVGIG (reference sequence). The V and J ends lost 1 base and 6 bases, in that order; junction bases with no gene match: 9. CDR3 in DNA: TGTGCCTGGAGTGGGGGGGAGGGCCTCCGCAATGAGCAGTTCTTC. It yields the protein CAWSGGEGLRNEQFF.

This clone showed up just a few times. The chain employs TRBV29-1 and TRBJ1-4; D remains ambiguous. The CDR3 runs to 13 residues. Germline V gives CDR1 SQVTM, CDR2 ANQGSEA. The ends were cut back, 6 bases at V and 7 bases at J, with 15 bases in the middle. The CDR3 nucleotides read TGCAGCGTGTATGGGCAGTCGCCTGAAAAACTGTTTTTT. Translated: CSVYGQSPEKLFF.

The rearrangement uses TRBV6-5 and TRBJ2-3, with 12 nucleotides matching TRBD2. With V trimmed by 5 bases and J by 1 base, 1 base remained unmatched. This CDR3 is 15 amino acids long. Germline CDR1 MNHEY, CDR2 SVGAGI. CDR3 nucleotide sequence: TGTGCCAGCAGTAGGACTAGCGGGGGCACAGATACGCAGTATTTT. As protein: CASSRTSGGTDTQYF.

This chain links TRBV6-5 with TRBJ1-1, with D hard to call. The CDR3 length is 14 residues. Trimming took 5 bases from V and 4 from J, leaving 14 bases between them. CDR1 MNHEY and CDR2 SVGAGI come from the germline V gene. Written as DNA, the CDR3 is TGTGCCAGCAGTGAGGAGCCCACGTCCACTGAAGCTTTCTTT. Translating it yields CASSEEPTSTEAFF.

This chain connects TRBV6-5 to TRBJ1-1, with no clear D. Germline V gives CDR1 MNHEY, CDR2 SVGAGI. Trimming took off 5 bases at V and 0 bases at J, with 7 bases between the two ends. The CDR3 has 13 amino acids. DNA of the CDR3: TGTGCCAGCAGTCCCGAGATGAACACTGAAGCTTTCTTT. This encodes CASSPEMNTEAFF.

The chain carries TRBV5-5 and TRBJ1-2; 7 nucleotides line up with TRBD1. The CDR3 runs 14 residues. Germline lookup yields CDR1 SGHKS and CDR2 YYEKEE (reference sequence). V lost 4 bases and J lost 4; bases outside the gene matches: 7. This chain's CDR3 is CASSPSRGSYGYTF. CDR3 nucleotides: TGTGCCAGCAGCCCGAGCAGGGGGAGCTATGGCTACACCTTC.

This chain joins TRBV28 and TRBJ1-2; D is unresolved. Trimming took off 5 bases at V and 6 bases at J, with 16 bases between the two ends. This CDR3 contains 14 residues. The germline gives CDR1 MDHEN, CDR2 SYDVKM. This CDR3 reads CASSASGLTNGYTF. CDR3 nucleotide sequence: TGTGCCAGCAGTGCTTCAGGACTCACCAATGGCTACACCTTC.

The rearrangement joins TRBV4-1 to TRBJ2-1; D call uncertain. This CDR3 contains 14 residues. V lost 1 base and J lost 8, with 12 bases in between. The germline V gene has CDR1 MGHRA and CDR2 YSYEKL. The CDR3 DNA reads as TGCGCCAGCAGCCAAGGAGGCCTAACCGATGAGCAGTTCTTC. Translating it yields CASSQGGLTDEQFF.

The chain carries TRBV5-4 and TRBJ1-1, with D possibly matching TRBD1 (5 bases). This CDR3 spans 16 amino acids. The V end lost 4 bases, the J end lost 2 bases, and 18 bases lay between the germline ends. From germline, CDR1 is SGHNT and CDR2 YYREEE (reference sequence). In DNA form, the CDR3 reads TGTGCCAGCAGCCCTCGGGGGTGGGAGGTAAACACTGAAGCTTTCTTT. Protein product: CASSPRGWEVNTEAFF.

The CDR3 region is CATNPGQYNEQFF. For the CDR3, the DNA is TGTGCCACTAACCCGGGACAGTACAATGAGCAGTTCTTC. V is TRBV2 and J is TRBJ2-1, with 7 bases matching TRBD1. CDR1 is SNHLY, CDR2 FYNNEI, per germline. This CDR3 contains 13 residues. The V and J ends lost 10 bases and 4 bases, in that order; junction bases with no gene match: 7.

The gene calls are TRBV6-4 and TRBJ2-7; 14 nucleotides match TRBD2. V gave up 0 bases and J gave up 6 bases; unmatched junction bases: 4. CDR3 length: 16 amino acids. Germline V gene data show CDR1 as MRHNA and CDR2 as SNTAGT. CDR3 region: CASSDSTSGRAGEQYF. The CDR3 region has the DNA TGTGCCAGCAGTGACTCGACTAGCGGGAGGGCTGGCGAGCAGTACTTC.

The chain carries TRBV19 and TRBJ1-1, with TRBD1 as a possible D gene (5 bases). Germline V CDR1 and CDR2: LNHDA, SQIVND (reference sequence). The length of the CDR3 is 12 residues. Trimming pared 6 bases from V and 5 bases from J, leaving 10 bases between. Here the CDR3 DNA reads TGTGCCAGTAGCCCAGGGTATACTGAAGCTTTCTTT. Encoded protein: CASSPGYTEAFF.

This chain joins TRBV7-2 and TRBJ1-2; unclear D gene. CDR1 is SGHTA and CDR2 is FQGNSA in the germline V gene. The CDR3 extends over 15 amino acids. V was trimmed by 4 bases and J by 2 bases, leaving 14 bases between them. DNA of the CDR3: TGTGCCAGCAGCTCTTGGGCACAGAAGAACTATGGCTACACCTTC. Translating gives CASSSWAQKNYGYTF.

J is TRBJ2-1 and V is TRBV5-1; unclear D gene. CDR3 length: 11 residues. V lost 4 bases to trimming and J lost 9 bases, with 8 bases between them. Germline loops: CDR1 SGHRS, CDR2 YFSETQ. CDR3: CASSTPVEQFF. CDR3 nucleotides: TGCGCCAGCAGCACCCCGGTTGAGCAGTTCTTC.

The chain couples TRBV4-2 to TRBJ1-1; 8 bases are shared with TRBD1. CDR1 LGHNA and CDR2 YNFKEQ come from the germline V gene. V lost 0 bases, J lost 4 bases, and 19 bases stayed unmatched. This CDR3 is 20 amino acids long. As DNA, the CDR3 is TGTGCCAGCAGCCAAGATTTCTCAGGGGGCGGCGGATGGGCGAGCACTGAAGCTTTCTTT. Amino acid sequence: CASSQDFSGGGGWASTEAFF.

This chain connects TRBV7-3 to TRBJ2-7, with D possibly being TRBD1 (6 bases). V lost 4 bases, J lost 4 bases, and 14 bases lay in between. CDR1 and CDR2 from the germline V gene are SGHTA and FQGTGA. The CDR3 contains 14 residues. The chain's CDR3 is CASSSLDRPYEQYF. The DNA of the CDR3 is TGTGCCAGCAGCTCCCTGGACAGACCTTACGAGCAGTACTTC.

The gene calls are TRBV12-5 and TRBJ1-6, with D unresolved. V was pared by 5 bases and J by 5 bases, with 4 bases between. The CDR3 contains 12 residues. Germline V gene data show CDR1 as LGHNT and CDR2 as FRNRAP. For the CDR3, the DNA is TGTGCTAGTGGTCGCGATAATTCACCCCTCCACTTT. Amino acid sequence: CASGRDNSPLHF.

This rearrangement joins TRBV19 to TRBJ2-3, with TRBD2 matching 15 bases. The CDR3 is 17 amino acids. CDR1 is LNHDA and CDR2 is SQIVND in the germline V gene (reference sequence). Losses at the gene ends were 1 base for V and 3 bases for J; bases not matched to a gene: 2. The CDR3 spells CASSIAGTSGGTDTQYF. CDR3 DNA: TGTGCCAGTAGTATAGCCGGGACTAGCGGGGGGACAGATACGCAGTATTTT.

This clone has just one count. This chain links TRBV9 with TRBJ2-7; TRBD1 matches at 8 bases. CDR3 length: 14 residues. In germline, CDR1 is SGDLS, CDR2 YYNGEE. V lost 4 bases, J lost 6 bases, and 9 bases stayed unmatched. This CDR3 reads CASSPGTGTREQYV. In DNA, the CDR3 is TGTGCCAGCAGCCCTGGGACAGGTACCCGCGAGCAGTACGTC.

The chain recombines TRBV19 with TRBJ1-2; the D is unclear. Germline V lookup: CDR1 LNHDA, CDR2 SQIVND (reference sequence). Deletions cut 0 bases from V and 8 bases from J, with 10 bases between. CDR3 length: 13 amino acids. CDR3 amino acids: CASSIDRSRGYTF. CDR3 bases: TGTGCCAGTAGTATAGACAGGTCCCGGGGCTACACCTTC.

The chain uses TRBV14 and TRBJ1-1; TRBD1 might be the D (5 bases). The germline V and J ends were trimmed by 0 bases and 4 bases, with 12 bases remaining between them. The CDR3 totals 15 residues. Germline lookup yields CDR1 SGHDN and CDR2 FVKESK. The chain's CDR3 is CASSQDWGGVTEAFF. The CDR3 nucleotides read TGTGCCAGCAGCCAAGATTGGGGAGGGGTCACTGAAGCTTTCTTT.

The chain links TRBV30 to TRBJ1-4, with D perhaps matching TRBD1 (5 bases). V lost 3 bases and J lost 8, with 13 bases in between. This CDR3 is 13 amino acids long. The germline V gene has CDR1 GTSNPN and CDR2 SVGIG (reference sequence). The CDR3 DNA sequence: TGTGCCTGGAGGAGAGGGACTGGGGAAAAACTGTTTTTT. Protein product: CAWRRGTGEKLFF.

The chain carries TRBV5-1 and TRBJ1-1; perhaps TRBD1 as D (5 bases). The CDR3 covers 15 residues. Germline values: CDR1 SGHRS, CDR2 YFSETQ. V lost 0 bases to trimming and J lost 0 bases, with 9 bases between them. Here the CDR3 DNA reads TGCGCCAGCAGCTTGGCCCTGGGGCTGAACACTGAAGCTTTCTTT. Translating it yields CASSLALGLNTEAFF.